These 14 T cell receptor beta chains were sequenced from one sample in a study of T cell repertoires in cytomegalovirus infection. TCRdb re-called the reads with MiXCR, one entry per CDR3 protein. The table records hundreds of thousands of distinct CDR3 sequences, 9.5% of them present only once. The sequenced sample consisted of PBMCs. Receptors were obtained from a human donor in good health (CMV status not recorded). Some clones in this sample may be carry-over from other donors' samples.

This clonotype was found many times. This rearrangement joins TRBV7-2 to TRBJ2-3; 9 bases agree with TRBD2. The CDR3 totals 20 residues. The V gene end was trimmed by 1 base and the J gene end by 4 bases; junction bases not matched to a gene: 18. Germline CDR1 and CDR2: SGHTA and FQGNSA. CDR3 DNA sequence: TGTGCCAGCAGCTTAGTGGGACAAGCGGGAGGCCAGGGTTCCCCAGATACGCAGTATTTT. It translates to CASSLVGQAGGQGSPDTQYF.

This clonotype came up a few times. The gene calls are TRBV7-2 and TRBJ2-5, with TRBD2 matching 10 bases. Germline V CDR1 and CDR2: SGHTA, FQGNSA. CDR3 length equals 16 residues. J gave up 1 base and V 6 bases, and 8 bases lay outside the gene matches. Written as DNA, the CDR3 is TGTGCCAGCAGACCGTCCCTAGCGGGGGTCCAAGAGACCCAGTACTTC. Protein product: CASRPSLAGVQETQYF.

The chain couples TRBV7-8 to TRBJ1-2; perhaps TRBD1 as D (6 bases). Trimming shortened V by 5 bases and J by 4 bases, and 17 bases separated the two germline ends. The CDR3 is made up of 15 amino acids. The germline gives CDR1 SGHVS, CDR2 FQNEAQ. The CDR3 sequence: CASSPGGGAGYGYTF. DNA of the CDR3: TGTGCCAGCAGCCCGGGGGGGGGGGCCGGCTATGGCTACACCTTC.

V and J are TRBV19 and TRBJ1-2; tentative D call: TRBD1 (6 bases). V gave up 4 bases and J gave up 2 bases, with 14 bases separating them. The CDR3 has 15 residues. The germline V gene has CDR1 LNHDA and CDR2 SQIVND (reference sequence). In DNA, the CDR3 is TGTGCCAGTAGTACCCCGGACAGACGAAACTATGGCTACACCTTC. Translation gives CASSTPDRRNYGYTF.

About this clonotype itself: A much larger clone lies a single base off, so this may be a read error. The V and J genes are TRBV6-8 and TRBJ2-1, with 11 bases fitting TRBD2. Germline V gene data show CDR1 as MNHGY and CDR2 as SAAAGT. The CDR3 covers 19 residues. Trimming took 2 bases from V and 2 from J; bases not matched to a gene: 11. The CDR3 loop reads CASSYGRLAGGSPYNEQFF. CDR3 nucleotide sequence: TGTGCCAGCAGTTACGGGCGTCTAGCGGGAGGATCCCCCTACAATGAGCAGTTCTTC.

This clonotype was picked up a small number of times. The rearrangement uses TRBV19 and TRBJ1-5; D not resolved. The CDR3 has 14 residues. Trimming pared 9 bases from V and 1 base from J, leaving 13 bases between. The germline gives CDR1 LNHDA, CDR2 SQIVND (reference sequence). The CDR3 spells CASEGSISNQPQHF. As DNA, the CDR3 is TGTGCCAGCGAGGGTTCTATCAGCAATCAGCCCCAGCATTTT.

The V gene is TRBV7-6, the J gene TRBJ1-4; D might be TRBD1 (6 bases). Deletions cut 5 bases from V and 7 bases from J, with 17 bases between. Germline V gene lookup returns CDR1 SGHVS and CDR2 FNYEAQ. The CDR3 loop spans 15 amino acids. In DNA form, the CDR3 reads TGTGCCAGCAGCGCCGCAGGGGCGGGTGGTGAAAAACTGTTTTTT. Its protein is CASSAAGAGGEKLFF.

J is TRBJ2-3 and V is TRBV5-1; 13 nucleotides match TRBD2. This CDR3 region has 18 residues. The germline V gene encodes CDR1 SGHRS and CDR2 YFSETQ. V shed 4 bases and J 3 bases; nucleotides not matched to a gene: 11. The chain's CDR3 is CASSLGGLAGDRTDTQYF. DNA of the CDR3: TGCGCCAGCAGCCTCGGAGGACTAGCGGGGGATAGGACAGATACGCAGTATTTT.

This clonotype was seen at least ten times. The V call is TRBV20-1, the J call TRBJ2-3, with a possible D match to TRBD2 (7 bases). Trimming pared 3 bases from V and 0 bases from J, leaving 13 bases between. CDR1 and CDR2 from the germline V gene are DFQATT and SNEGSKA (reference sequence). This CDR3 comprises 15 residues. The CDR3 coding sequence is TGCAGTGCTAGGGTGGGGGGGCTGAGCACAGATACGCAGTATTTT. Translated: CSARVGGLSTDTQYF.

This clonotype showed up many times. The V and J genes are TRBV7-2 and TRBJ1-1; D possibly corresponds to TRBD1 (6 bases). Germline CDR1 is SGHTA and CDR2 is FQGNSA. With 4 bases removed from V and 3 bases from J, the gap between germline ends came to 12 bases. The CDR3 covers 14 residues. CDR3 in amino acids: CASSSRQDYTEAFF. The DNA of the CDR3 is TGTGCCAGCAGCTCACGACAGGATTACACTGAAGCTTTCTTT.

This clonotype appeared many times. This rearrangement joins TRBV11-2 to TRBJ1-1; D uncertain. V dropped 3 bases and J dropped 0 bases, with 8 bases sitting between them. Looked up from germline, CDR1 is SGHAT and CDR2 is FQNNGV. The CDR3 has 14 amino acids. CDR3 nucleotides: TGTGCCAGCAGCTTCACAGCTTTGAACACTGAAGCTTTCTTT. Amino acid sequence: CASSFTALNTEAFF.

In its sample, this clonotype was seen many times. CDR3 in amino acids: CASSSTRAGNTIYF. DNA for the CDR3: TGTGCCAGCAGTTCCACAAGGGCTGGAAACACCATATATTTT. The rearrangement joins TRBV28 to TRBJ1-3; D call uncertain. The germline V gene has CDR1 MDHEN and CDR2 SYDVKM. This CDR3 has 14 residues. The V gene lost 4 bases and the J gene lost 2 bases, with 9 bases spanning the gap.

At least ten counts were recorded for this clonotype. The CDR3 spells CASSYSGTSYEQYF. In nucleotides, the CDR3 is TGTGCCAGCAGTTACTCCGGGACTAGCTACGAGCAGTACTTC. The V and J genes are TRBV6-2 or TRBV6-3 and TRBJ2-7; 8 bases are shared with TRBD2. Germline CDR1 reads MNHEY; CDR2 reads SVGEGT. With 0 bases clipped from V and 3 bases from J, the junction kept 1 base outside the gene matches. This CDR3 contains 14 residues.

This clonotype was counted at least ten times. This rearrangement joins TRBV20-1 to TRBJ1-6, with D maybe TRBD1 (5 bases). Germline CDR1 is DFQATT and CDR2 is SNEGSKA (reference sequence). This CDR3 region has 14 residues. The V end was cut by 1 base, the J end by 7 bases, with 11 bases between. In DNA form, the CDR3 reads TGCAGTGCTAGAGCGGTGCAGGGAAATTCACCCCTCCACTTT. It yields the protein CSARAVQGNSPLHF.